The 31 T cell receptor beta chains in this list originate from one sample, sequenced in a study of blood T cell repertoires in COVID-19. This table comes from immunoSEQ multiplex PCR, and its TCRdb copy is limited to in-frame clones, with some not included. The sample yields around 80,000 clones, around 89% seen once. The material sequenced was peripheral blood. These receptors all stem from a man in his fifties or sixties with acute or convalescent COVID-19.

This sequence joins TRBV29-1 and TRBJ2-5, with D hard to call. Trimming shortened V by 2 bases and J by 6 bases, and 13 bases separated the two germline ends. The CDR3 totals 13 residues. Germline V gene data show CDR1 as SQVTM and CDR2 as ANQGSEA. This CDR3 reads CSVEFEASKTQYF. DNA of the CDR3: TGCAGCGTTGAATTTGAGGCATCAAAGACCCAGTACTTC. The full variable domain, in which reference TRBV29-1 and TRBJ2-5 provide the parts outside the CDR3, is SAVISQKPSRDICQRGTSLTIQCQVDSQVTMMFWYRQQPGQSLTLIATANQGSEATYESGFVIDKFPISRPNLTFSTLTVSNMSPEDSSIYLCSVEFEASKTQYFGPGTRLLVL.

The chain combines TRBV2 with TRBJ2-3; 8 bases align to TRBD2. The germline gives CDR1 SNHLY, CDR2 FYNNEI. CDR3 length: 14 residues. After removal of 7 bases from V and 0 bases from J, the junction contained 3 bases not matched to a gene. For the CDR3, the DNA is TGTGCCAGCACGGCGGGGGGAAGCACAGATACGCAGTATTTT. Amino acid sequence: CASTAGGSTDTQYF.

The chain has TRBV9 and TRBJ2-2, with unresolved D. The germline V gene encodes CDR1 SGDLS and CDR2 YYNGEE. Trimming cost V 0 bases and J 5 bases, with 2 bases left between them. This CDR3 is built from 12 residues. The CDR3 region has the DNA TGTGCCAGCAGCGTAGCAACCGGGGAGCTGTTTTTT. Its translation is CASSVATGELFF.

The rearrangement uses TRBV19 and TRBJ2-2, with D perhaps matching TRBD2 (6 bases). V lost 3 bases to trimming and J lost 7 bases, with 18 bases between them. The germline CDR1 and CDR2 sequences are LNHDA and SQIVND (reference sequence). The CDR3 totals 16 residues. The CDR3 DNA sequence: TGTGCCAGTAGTATGGATTTGGCAGGGCGGGGCGGGGAGCTGTTTTTT. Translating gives CASSMDLAGRGGELFF.

CDR3 sequence (DNA): TGTGCCAGCAGTTCGACAGGGGGCGCCCCGGCTTTCTTT. It encodes CASSSTGGAPAFF. V gene TRBV12-3 or TRBV12-4 combines with J gene TRBJ1-1, with TRBD1 matching 10 bases. The CDR3 runs 13 residues. V dropped 4 bases and J dropped 11; count of bases not matched to a gene: 7.

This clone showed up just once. The CDR3 DNA is TGTGCCACCAGTGACAGCACTAGGAACGAGCAGTTCTTC. This translates into CATSDSTRNEQFF. The J gene is TRBJ2-1, the V gene TRBV24-1; possible D gene TRBD2, 5 bases. The CDR3 length is 13 residues. The germline gives CDR1 KGHDR, CDR2 SFDVKD. V shed 4 bases and J shed 10 bases, with 13 bases lying between them.

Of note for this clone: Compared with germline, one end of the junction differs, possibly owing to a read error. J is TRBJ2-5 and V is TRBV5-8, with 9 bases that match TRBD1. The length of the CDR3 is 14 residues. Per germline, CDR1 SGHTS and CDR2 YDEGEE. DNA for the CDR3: TGTGTCAGCAGCCGGGGACAGGGCCAAGAGACCCAGTACTTC. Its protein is CVSSRGQGQETQYF.

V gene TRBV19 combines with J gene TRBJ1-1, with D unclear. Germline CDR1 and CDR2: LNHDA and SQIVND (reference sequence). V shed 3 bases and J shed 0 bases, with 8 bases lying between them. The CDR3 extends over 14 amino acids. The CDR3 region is CASSILSLNTEAFF. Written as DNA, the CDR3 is TGTGCCAGTAGTATTTTAAGCCTGAACACTGAAGCTTTCTTT.

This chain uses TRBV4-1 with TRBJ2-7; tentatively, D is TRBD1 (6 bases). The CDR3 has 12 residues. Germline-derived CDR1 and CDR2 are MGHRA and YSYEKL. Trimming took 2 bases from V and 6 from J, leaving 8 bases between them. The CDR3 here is CASSQTGTEQYF. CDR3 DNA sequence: TGCGCCAGCAGCCAAACAGGGACCGAGCAGTACTTC.

The CDR3, as DNA: TGTGCCAGCACAGTAGCGGGGGGATACACAGATACGCAGTATTTT. It translates to CASTVAGGYTDTQYF. This chain joins TRBV6-5 and TRBJ2-3, with 10 bases lining up with TRBD2. Germline loops: CDR1 MNHEY, CDR2 SVGAGI. The CDR3 is 15 residues long. After removal of 7 bases from V and 2 bases from J, the junction contained 6 bases not matched to a gene.

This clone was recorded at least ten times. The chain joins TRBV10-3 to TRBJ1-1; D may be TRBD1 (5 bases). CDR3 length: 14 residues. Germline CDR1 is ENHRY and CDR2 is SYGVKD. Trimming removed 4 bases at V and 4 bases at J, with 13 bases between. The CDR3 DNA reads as TGTGCCATCAGTGCCGACAGCCCAGCCACTGAAGCTTTCTTT. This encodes CAISADSPATEAFF.

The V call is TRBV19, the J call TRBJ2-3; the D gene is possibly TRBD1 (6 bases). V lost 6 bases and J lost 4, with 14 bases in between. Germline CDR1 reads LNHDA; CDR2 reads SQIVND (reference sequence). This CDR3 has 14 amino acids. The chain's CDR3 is CASRNRDAADTQYF. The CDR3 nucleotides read TGTGCCAGTAGAAACAGGGATGCGGCAGATACGCAGTATTTT.

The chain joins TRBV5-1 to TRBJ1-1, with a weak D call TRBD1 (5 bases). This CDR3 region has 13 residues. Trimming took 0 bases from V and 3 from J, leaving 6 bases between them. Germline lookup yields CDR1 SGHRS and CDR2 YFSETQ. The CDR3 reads CASSLGQYTEAFF. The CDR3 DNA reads TGCGCCAGCAGCTTGGGACAGTACACTGAAGCTTTCTTT.

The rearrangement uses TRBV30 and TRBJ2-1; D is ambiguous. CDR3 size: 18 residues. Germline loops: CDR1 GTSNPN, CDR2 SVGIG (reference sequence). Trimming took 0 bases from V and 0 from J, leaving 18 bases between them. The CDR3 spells CAWSVQYMLASSYNEQFF. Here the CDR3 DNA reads TGTGCCTGGAGTGTCCAATACATGTTGGCTAGCTCCTACAATGAGCAGTTCTTC.

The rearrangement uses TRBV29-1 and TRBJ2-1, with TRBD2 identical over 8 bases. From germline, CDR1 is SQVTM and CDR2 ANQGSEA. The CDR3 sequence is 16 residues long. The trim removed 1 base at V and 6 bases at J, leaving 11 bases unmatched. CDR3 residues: CSVEASGSPLINEQFF. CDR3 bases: TGCAGCGTTGAAGCTAGCGGGTCTCCCCTCATCAATGAGCAGTTCTTC.

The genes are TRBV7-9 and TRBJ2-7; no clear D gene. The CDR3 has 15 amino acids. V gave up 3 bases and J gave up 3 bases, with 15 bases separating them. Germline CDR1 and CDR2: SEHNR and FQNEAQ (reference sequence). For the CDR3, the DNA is TGTGCCAGCAGCTTCCTCCCCCCGAGAGACTACGAGCAGTACTTC. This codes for CASSFLPPRDYEQYF.

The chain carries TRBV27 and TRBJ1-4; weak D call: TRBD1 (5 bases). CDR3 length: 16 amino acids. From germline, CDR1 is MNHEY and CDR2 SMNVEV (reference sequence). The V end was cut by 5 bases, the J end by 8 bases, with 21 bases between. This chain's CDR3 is CASSPGGVGMGEKLFF. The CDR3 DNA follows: TGTGCCAGCAGTCCCGGGGGGGTGGGGATGGGAGAAAAACTGTTTTTT.

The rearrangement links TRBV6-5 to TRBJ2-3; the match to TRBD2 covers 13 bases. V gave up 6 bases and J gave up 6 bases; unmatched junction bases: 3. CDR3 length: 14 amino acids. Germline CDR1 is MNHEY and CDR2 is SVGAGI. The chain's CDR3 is CASRTSGGADTQYF. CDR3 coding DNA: TGTGCCAGCAGAACTAGCGGGGGGGCCGATACGCAGTATTTT.

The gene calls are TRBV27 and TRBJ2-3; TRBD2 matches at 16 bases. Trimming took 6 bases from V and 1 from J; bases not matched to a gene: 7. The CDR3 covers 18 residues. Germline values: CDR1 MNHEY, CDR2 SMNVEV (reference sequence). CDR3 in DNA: TGTGCCAGCAGCCGGGGACTAGCGGGAGGGGTCGGCACAGATACGCAGTATTTT. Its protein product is CASSRGLAGGVGTDTQYF.

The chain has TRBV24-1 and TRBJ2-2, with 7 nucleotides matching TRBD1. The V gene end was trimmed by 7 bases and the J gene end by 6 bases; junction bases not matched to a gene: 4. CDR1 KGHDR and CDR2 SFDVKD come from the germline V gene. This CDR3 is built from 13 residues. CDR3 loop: CATSPTGPGELFF. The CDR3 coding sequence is TGTGCCACCAGCCCGACAGGGCCCGGGGAGCTGTTTTTT.

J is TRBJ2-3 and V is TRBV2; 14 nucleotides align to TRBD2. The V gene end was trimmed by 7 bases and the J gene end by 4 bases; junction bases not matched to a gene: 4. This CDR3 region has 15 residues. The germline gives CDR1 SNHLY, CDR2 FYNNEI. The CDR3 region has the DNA TGTGCCAGCACCCGACTAGCGGGAGGGTCAGATACGCAGTATTTT. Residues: CASTRLAGGSDTQYF.

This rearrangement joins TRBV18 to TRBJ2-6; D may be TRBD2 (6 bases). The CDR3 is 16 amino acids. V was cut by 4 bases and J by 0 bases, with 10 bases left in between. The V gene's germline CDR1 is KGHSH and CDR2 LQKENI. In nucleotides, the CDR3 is TGTGCCAGCTCACGGGACTTGACCTCTGGGGCCAACGTCCTGACTTTC. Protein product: CASSRDLTSGANVLTF.

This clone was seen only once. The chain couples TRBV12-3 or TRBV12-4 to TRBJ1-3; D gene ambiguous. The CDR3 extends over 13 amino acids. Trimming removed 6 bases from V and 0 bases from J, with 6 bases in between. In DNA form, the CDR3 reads TGTGCCAGCAGACAATCCTCTGGAAACACCATATATTTT. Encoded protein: CASRQSSGNTIYF.

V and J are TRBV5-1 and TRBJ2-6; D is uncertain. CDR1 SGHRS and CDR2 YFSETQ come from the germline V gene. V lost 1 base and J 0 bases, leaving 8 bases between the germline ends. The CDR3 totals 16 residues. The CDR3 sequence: CASSLITGSGANVLTF. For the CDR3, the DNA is TGCGCCAGCAGCTTGATCACTGGCTCTGGGGCCAACGTCCTGACTTTC.

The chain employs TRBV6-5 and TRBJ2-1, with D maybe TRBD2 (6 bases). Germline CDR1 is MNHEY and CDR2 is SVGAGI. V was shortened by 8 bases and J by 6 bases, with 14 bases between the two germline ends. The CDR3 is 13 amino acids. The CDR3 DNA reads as TGTGCCAGCTGCCCGACTAGAAGCAATGAGCAGTTCTTC. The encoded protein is CASCPTRSNEQFF.

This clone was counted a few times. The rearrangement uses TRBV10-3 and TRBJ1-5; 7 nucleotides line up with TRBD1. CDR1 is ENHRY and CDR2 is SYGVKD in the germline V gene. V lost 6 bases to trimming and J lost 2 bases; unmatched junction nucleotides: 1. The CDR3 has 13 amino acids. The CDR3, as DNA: TGTGCCATCAGGCAGGGGGGCAATCAGCCCCAGCATTTT. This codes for CAIRQGGNQPQHF.

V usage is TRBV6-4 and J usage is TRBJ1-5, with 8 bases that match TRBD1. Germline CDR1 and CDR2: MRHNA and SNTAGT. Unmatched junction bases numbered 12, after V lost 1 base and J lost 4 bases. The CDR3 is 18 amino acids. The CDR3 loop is CASSDCPDRDRSNQPQHF. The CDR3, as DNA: TGTGCCAGCAGTGACTGCCCGGATCGGGACAGGAGTAATCAGCCCCAGCATTTT.

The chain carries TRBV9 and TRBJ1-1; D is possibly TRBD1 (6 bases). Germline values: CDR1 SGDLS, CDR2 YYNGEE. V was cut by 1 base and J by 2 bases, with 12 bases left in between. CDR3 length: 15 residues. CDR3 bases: TGTGCCAGCAGCGTAAGCGGACAGCTAAACACTGAAGCTTTCTTT. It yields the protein CASSVSGQLNTEAFF.

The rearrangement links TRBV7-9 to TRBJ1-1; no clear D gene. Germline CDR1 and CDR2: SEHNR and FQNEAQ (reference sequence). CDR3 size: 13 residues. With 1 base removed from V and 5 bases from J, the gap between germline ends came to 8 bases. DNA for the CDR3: TGTGCCAGCAGCTTAGAGTCGAGGACTGAAGCTTTCTTT. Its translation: CASSLESRTEAFF. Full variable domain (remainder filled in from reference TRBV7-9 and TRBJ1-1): DTGVSQNPRHKITKRGQNVTFRCDPISEHNRLYWYRQTLGQGPEFLTYFQNEAQLEKSRLLSDRFSAERPKGSFSTLEIQRTEQGDSAMYLCASSLESRTEAFFGQGTRLTVV.

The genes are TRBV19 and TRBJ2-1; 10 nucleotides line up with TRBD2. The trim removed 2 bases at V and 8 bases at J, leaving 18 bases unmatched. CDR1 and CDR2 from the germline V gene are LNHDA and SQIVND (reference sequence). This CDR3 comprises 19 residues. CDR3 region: CASSIFGPSGRVIGYEQFF. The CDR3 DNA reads TGTGCCAGTAGTATATTTGGCCCTAGCGGGAGAGTCATTGGTTATGAGCAGTTCTTC.

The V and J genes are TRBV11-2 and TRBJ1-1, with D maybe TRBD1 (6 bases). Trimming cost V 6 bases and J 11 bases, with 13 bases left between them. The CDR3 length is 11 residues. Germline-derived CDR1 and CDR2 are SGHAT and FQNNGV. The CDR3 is CASSTGTRAFF. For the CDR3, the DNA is TGTGCCAGCAGTACAGGGACACGGGCTTTCTTT.